This T cell receptor (beta chain) was sequenced in a study of blood T cell repertoires in COVID-19 (dated by TCRdb to the early 2020s). A note on the overall study: Samples covering the acute and convalescent phases of COVID-19 were provided by collaborators in the United States, Italy and Spain. The material from the prospective study consisted of cDNA or gDNA derived from T cells, B-cell-depleted T cells, or PBMCs. The dataset comprised deeply sampled blood TCRbeta repertoires from subjects exposed to, actively infected with, or recovered from COVID-19. A freely available public database, intended as a resource for researchers studying the immune response to SARS-CoV-2, is where the repertoires were released. The samples were drawn from two sources: the first 160 participants of the ongoing ImmuneRACE study, and 1,200 or so subjects contributed by 6 global collaborators. The sample metadata nearly always contained a de-identified subject ID, COVID-19 status, age in years and sex. Where HLA class I and class II types were available, the types were taken from metadata supplied by the sample provider, not from assay-based typing.

The immunoSEQ Assay, a bias-controlled multiplex PCR, was used to amplify TCRbeta CDR3 regions from genomic DNA. The authors' analysis ran thus. The number of nucleated cells in each sample was estimated from the amplification of reference gene primers within the assay. To quantify the absolute abundance of each unique TCRbeta CDR3 rearrangement, sequence reads were collapsed and filtered. For each sample, productive Simpson clonality was calculated as the square root of Simpson's diversity index across productive rearrangements. Drawn from immuneACCESS, this table holds only the in-frame rearrangements with V and J called that TCRdb kept. Clones are partly lost; checked studies trace under half to an unresolved V gene and leave the rest unexplained. The V and J calls and clone size come from that table; D and trimming were worked out from the DNA. Counted in this sample were about 440,000 clones; about 91% of them appeared once. The ten top clones hold 10% to 15% of the sample.

Overall study outcomes, separate from this receptor: How much clinical and demographic metadata was included differed by source and by participant, and the metadata was provided uncurated.

The CDR3 goes from the cysteine to the phenylalanine over 15 residues. The kept DNA is CDR3 alone, 45 bases in frame from the first base. V drops 4 bases and J drops 2 bases, leaving 12 bases in between. Based on the germline V gene, the CDR1 and CDR2 sequences are SGHRS and YFSETQ. In Seattle, one collaborating source enrolled patients while the infection was active and tracked those patients longitudinally over the course of disease. Collaborating institutions collected whole blood in K2EDTA tubes following their own protocols. For TCRbeta analysis, collaborators shipped samples as frozen whole blood, isolated PBMCs, or DNA extracted from either of those sample types. Of note for this clone: What this receptor recognizes is not known. Base quality data are lacking; no much larger clone is found one base away.

The sequence was obtained from a woman between 45 and 65 years old with COVID-19, enrolled during active disease. The rearranged segments are TRBV5-1 and TRBJ2-2; the D segment cannot be called with confidence. Sequencing was performed on peripheral blood. The DNA sequence reads TGCGCCAGCAGCCCCCTAATTAGAAACACCGGGGAGCTGTTTTTT. Translated, this gives CASSPLIRNTGELFF.